There are a few counts of the clone carrying this T cell receptor beta chain. Its cognate antigen is unknown. This sample was taken from a study of OX40 agonist ivuxolimab in advanced cancers. Assay used: immunoSEQ multiplex PCR; TCRdb lists only in-frame clones, some missing. The sample has approximately 46,000 clones, about 74% seen once. Germline CDR1 is SGHRS and CDR2 is YFSETQ. CDR3 length: 15 residues. V lost 4 bases and J lost 8, with 21 bases in between. Study-level findings and limits: Partial responders dosed at 0.1-3.0 mg/kg displayed clonal expansion ranking among the lowest. Some nonresponders likewise displayed low normalized T-cell clonal expansion. CD8+ T cells showed, on average, more clonal expansion than CD4+ cells.

The receptor's source is an adult with an advanced solid tumor such as melanoma, head and neck, liver or kidney cancer. The V and J genes are TRBV5-1 and TRBJ1-2; the D gene is possibly TRBD1 (6 bases). This material consisted of CD4+ or CD8+ T cells sorted from blood, taken in a trial of the OX40 agonist ivuxolimab. CDR3 DNA sequence: TGCGCCAGCAGCCCAACTGTCGGGGGCCAGAGAGGCTACACCTTC. Its translation is CASSPTVGGQRGYTF.